Listed below are T cell receptor beta chains from one sample, sequenced in a study of cytomegalovirus exposure and HLA in healthy donors. Profiled with immunoSEQ multiplex PCR; TCRdb holds only in-frame clones, not every one. The table shows about 140,000 clones, with approximately 77% occurring only once. Sample: PBMCs. These receptors originate from a woman in her fifties or sixties in good health and CMV-seronegative. The CDR3 runs from the conserved cysteine through the conserved F or W. Fields, in order: D gene, CDR3 length, J gene, V gene, clone size, CDR3 protein, CDR3 DNA. A D gene is named only where the DNA matches it firmly. Expanded clones get a size class; other rows say once, few or many, or leave the size out.

TRBD1 | 16 | TRBJ1-2 | TRBV5-6 | - | CASSLRDRESNYGYTF | TGTGCCAGCAGCTTGAGGGACAGGGAATCTAACTATGGCTACACCTTC
TRBD2 | 14 | TRBJ2-1 | TRBV10-3 | - | CAIGTSGGLNEQFF | TGTGCCATAGGGACTAGCGGGGGGCTTAATGAGCAGTTCTTC
TRBD2 | 17 | TRBJ2-3 | TRBV19 | - | CASSMVGGGGLTDTQYF | TGTGCCAGTAGTATGGTTGGCGGGGGGGGCCTCACAGATACGCAGTATTTT
- | 16 | TRBJ1-1 | TRBV5-1 | few | CASSTRPTSMNTEAFF | TGCGCCAGCAGCACCAGACCGACAAGTATGAACACTGAAGCTTTCTTT
- | 13 | TRBJ1-5 | TRBV5-1 | - | CASRQDSNQPQHF | TGCGCCAGCAGGCAGGATAGCAATCAGCCCCAGCATTTT
- | 16 | TRBJ1-3 | TRBV7-9 | few | CASSLEGSTGVYTIYF | TGTGCCAGCAGCTTGGAAGGTTCCACCGGAGTTTACACCATATATTTT
- | 15 | TRBJ2-2 | TRBV10-3 | once | CAISPGLRNTGELFF | TGTGCCATCAGCCCGGGACTCAGGAACACCGGGGAGCTGTTTTTT
TRBD1 | 16 | TRBJ1-1 | TRBV18 | once | CASSPNAGGASTEAFF | TGTGCCAGCTCACCAAATGCAGGGGGCGCGAGTACTGAAGCTTTCTTT
TRBD1 | 13 | TRBJ2-3 | TRBV29-1 | few | CSAAGTGGDTQYF | TGCAGCGCCGCCGGGACAGGGGGAGATACGCAGTATTTT
- | 14 | TRBJ1-1 | TRBV15 | - | CATSRDRRSTEAFF | TGTGCCACCAGCAGAGACAGAAGGAGCACTGAAGCTTTCTTT
- | 15 | TRBJ1-2 | TRBV29-1 | few | CSVEWVFGRVDGYTF | TGCAGCGTTGAATGGGTTTTTGGGAGGGTCGATGGCTACACCTTC
- | 15 | TRBJ2-1 | TRBV6-4 | - | CASSDSSGSYNEQFF | TGTGCCAGCAGTGACTCTAGCGGATCCTACAATGAGCAGTTCTTC
TRBD2 | 15 | TRBJ2-7 | TRBV18 | - | CASSPGLAGAGEQYF | TGTGCCAGCTCCCCCGGACTAGCGGGGGCTGGAGAGCAGTACTTC
- | 13 | TRBJ1-6 | TRBV5-1 | once | CASRQASDSPLHF | TGCGCCAGCAGACAGGCCTCTGATTCACCCCTCCACTTT
- | 15 | TRBJ2-1 | TRBV19 | once | CASSIGRGIYNEQFF | TGTGCCAGTAGTATAGGCAGGGGAATTTACAATGAGCAGTTCTTC
- | 15 | TRBJ1-2 | TRBV6-5 | - | CASSYSSGNNYGYTF | TGTGCCAGCAGTTACTCCAGCGGTAATAACTATGGCTACACCTTC
- | 15 | TRBJ1-2 | TRBV4-3 | - | CASSQEAGEGDGYTF | TGCGCCAGCAGCCAAGAAGCAGGGGAAGGTGACGGCTACACCTTC
- | 16 | TRBJ2-5 | TRBV7-6 | - | CASSPRRLTAQETQYF | TGTGCCAGCAGCCCACGACGGCTAACAGCCCAAGAGACCCAGTACTTC
TRBD2 | 16 | TRBJ2-7 | TRBV5-1 | - | CASSPVTGGTSYEQYF | TGCGCCAGCAGCCCCGTTACCGGGGGGACTTCCTACGAGCAGTACTTC
TRBD1 | 14 | TRBJ2-7 | TRBV19 | - | CASSLRQGAYEQYF | TGTGCCAGTAGTCTACGACAGGGTGCCTACGAGCAGTACTTC
- | 15 | TRBJ1-5 | TRBV12-5 | - | CASGSPTGSGQPQHF | TGTGCTAGTGGTTCACCTACAGGGTCGGGGCAGCCCCAGCATTTT
TRBD1 | 13 | TRBJ2-7 | TRBV4-3 | - | CASSQEQGREQYF | TGCGCCAGCAGCCAAGAACAGGGGCGCGAGCAGTACTTC
TRBD1 | 16 | TRBJ2-2 | TRBV5-1 | few | CASSHDRGLSTGELFF | TGCGCCAGCAGCCACGACAGGGGTTTGAGCACCGGGGAGCTGTTTTTT
- | 13 | TRBJ2-1 | TRBV7-6 | once | CASSRVRMDEQFF | TGTGCCAGCAGCCGGGTCCGTATGGATGAGCAGTTCTTC
TRBD1 | 15 | TRBJ2-2 | TRBV6-5 | - | CASKTGTGVPGELFF | TGTGCCAGCAAAACCGGGACAGGGGTCCCCGGGGAGCTGTTTTTT
- | 15 | TRBJ2-7 | TRBV11-2 | once | CASSWDPNGGSEQYF | TGTGCCAGCAGCTGGGACCCCAATGGGGGCTCCGAGCAGTACTTC
- | 15 | TRBJ1-1 | TRBV15 | - | CATSRDLTVNTEAFF | TGTGCCACCAGCAGAGATCTGACAGTTAACACTGAAGCTTTCTTT
TRBD1 | 16 | TRBJ1-3 | TRBV27 | - | CASSAGTGEIGNTIYF | TGTGCCAGCAGTGCCGGGACAGGGGAAATTGGAAACACCATATATTTT
- | 12 | TRBJ1-5 | TRBV6-5 | - | CASRTANQPQHF | TGTGCCAGCCGGACAGCTAATCAGCCCCAGCATTTT
- | 13 | TRBJ1-2 | TRBV30 | once | CAWSVQGSYGYPF | TGTGCCTGGAGTGTACAGGGCTCGTATGGCTACCCCTTC
- | 15 | TRBJ1-4 | TRBV6-6 | - | CASTLGGAETEKLFF | TGTGCCAGCACCCTAGGCGGGGCCGAAACCGAAAAACTGTTTTTT
TRBD2 | 15 | TRBJ2-1 | TRBV6-1 | - | CASNPGTSDYNEQFF | TGTGCCAGCAATCCCGGGACTAGCGACTACAATGAGCAGTTCTTC
TRBD2 | 18 | TRBJ2-1 | TRBV14 | - | CASSQEGSGGPGYNEQFF | TGTGCCAGCAGCCAAGAGGGTAGCGGGGGGCCGGGGTACAATGAGCAGTTCTTC
TRBD2 | 15 | TRBJ2-5 | TRBV5-5 | few | CASRFGGGGQETQYF | TGTGCCAGCAGGTTCGGGGGGGGCGGGCAAGAGACCCAGTACTTC
- | 16 | TRBJ1-3 | TRBV21-1 | - | CASTKAGGHRGNTIYF | TGTGCCAGCACCAAAGCCGGGGGGCATCGTGGAAACACCATATATTTT
TRBD1 | 14 | TRBJ1-5 | TRBV19 | - | CASRVTGVHQPQHF | TGTGCCAGTAGAGTGACAGGGGTACATCAGCCCCAGCATTTT
- | 13 | TRBJ2-7 | TRBV10-3 | - | CAISVRETGEQYF | TGTGCCATCAGTGTTAGAGAAACAGGCGAGCAGTACTTC
- | 15 | TRBJ1-2 | TRBV5-4 | - | CASSVSGVIVYGYTF | TGTGCCAGCAGCGTATCAGGGGTGATTGTCTATGGCTACACCTTC
TRBD1 | 13 | TRBJ1-2 | TRBV13 | - | CASSSRTGYGYTF | TGTGCCAGCAGCTCAAGGACAGGATACGGCTACACCTTC
TRBD2 | 15 | TRBJ2-3 | TRBV6-5 | - | CASRPTLAGTDTQYF | TGTGCCAGCAGGCCAACTCTAGCGGGAACAGATACGCAGTATTTT
- | 16 | TRBJ2-4 | TRBV7-2 | - | CASSLVYSLAKNIQYF | TGTGCCAGCAGCTTAGTCTATTCGTTAGCCAAAAACATTCAGTACTTC
TRBD1 | 13 | TRBJ1-2 | TRBV10-3 | - | CAISRDSNYGYTF | TGTGCCATCAGTCGGGACAGTAACTATGGCTACACCTTC
TRBD1 | 15 | TRBJ1-6 | TRBV5-4 | - | CASSSGTGGLSPLHF | TGTGCCAGCAGCTCCGGGACAGGTGGTCTTTCACCCCTCCACTTT
TRBD1 | 13 | TRBJ1-2 | TRBV29-1 | - | CSVYTDRGGGYTF | TGCAGCGTCTATACAGACAGGGGCGGGGGCTACACCTTC
- | 16 | TRBJ2-7 | TRBV27 | once | CASKPHSGRVTSEQYF | TGTGCCAGCAAACCCCACTCGGGCAGGGTAACTTCCGAGCAGTACTTC